This T cell receptor (beta chain) was retrieved from a study of blood T cell repertoires in COVID-19. There are 13 residues in the CDR3. J was trimmed by 6 bases and V by 6 bases; bases with no gene match: 7. The germline V gene has CDR1 KGHSH and CDR2 LQKENI. Measured with immunoSEQ multiplex PCR; TCRdb has only the in-frame clones, and not every one. The sample includes 270,000 or so clones, 85% of them seen just once. The chain recombines TRBV18 with TRBJ1-2, with 7 bases identical to TRBD1. The sequenced sample was PBMCs or T cells enriched from blood (not recorded which). The sequence was collected from a woman in her 50s who had been exposed to COVID-19. CDR3 loop: CASSTGTANGYTF. The CDR3 nucleotides read TGTGCCAGCTCCACCGGGACAGCAAATGGCTACACCTTC.